The 9 T cell receptor beta chains given below trace back to one sample, sequenced in a study of T cells in Graves' hyperthyroidism and ophthalmopathy (dated by TCRdb to the late 2010s). Library preparation employed multiplex PCR. Sequenced on an Illumina HiSeq 2000. Amplification of TCR beta CDR3 regions was carried out from RNA transcripts. The TCR CDR3 was subjected to a first round of RT-PCR using the HTBI primer set and the Qiagen OneStep RT-PCR kit. TCRdb's own reprocessing of the public reads used fastp at Q25 and MiXCR and kept productive beta chains. Here each entry gathers all rows of one CDR3 protein and keeps the most common genes and DNA. The sample table lists about 380,000 distinct CDR3 sequences, roughly 14% of them with a count of one. Around 19% of the sample belongs to the ten largest clones. Sequencing was performed on blood. The receptors come from a woman in her twenties or thirties with Graves' ophthalmopathy.

This clonotype was seen at least ten times. This chain uses TRBV5-1 with TRBJ2-7; D tentatively reads TRBD1 or TRBD2 (6 bases each). The germline gives CDR1 SGHRS, CDR2 YFSETQ. V lost 4 bases to trimming and J lost 0 bases, with 17 bases between them. CDR3 size: 16 residues. The DNA of the CDR3 is TGCGCCAGCAGCAAGGGGGTGACGGACTACTCCTACGAGCAGTACTTC. This codes for CASSKGVTDYSYEQYF.

This clonotype was seen repeatedly, ten times or more. CDR3: CATSRGGGQGLGYTF. CDR3 in DNA: TGTGCCACCAGCAGAGGGGGGGGACAGGGGCTTGGCTACACCTTC. This rearrangement joins TRBV15 to TRBJ1-2; 10 nucleotides line up with TRBD1. J was trimmed by 7 bases and V by 1 base; bases with no gene match: 6. Looked up from germline, CDR1 is LNHNV and CDR2 is YYDKDF (reference sequence). CDR3 length equals 15 residues.

This clonotype was detected many times. V gene TRBV11-2 combines with J gene TRBJ2-3, with 10 bases aligning to TRBD2. In germline, CDR1 is SGHAT, CDR2 FQNNGV. V lost 1 base and J lost 1; bases outside the gene matches: 5. This CDR3 has 17 residues. The CDR3 DNA reads as TGTGCCAGCAGCTTAGTATTAGCGGGGGGAGGCACAGATACGCAGTATTTT. Protein: CASSLVLAGGGTDTQYF.

This clonotype appeared many times. The chain is built from TRBV29-1 and TRBJ2-1; 10 positions agree with TRBD2. Germline-derived CDR1 and CDR2 are SQVTM and ANQGSEA. The J segment lost 3 bases and the V segment lost 7 bases, leaving 6 bases of the junction unmatched. The length of the CDR3 is 14 residues. CDR3 sequence reads: CSAQAGGLYNEQFF. As DNA, the CDR3 is TGCAGCGCCCAAGCGGGGGGGCTCTACAATGAGCAGTTCTTC.

This clonotype was observed at least ten times. The chain uses TRBV20-1 and TRBJ1-2; D is ambiguous. From germline, CDR1 is DFQATT and CDR2 SNEGSKA (reference sequence). V was pared by 7 bases and J by 2 bases, with 8 bases between. The CDR3 is made up of 11 amino acids. The CDR3 region has the DNA TGCAGTGTCAACTCGAACTATGGCTACACCTTC. This sequence encodes CSVNSNYGYTF.

This clonotype showed up many times. The genes are TRBV13 and TRBJ1-3; possible D gene TRBD1, 6 bases. The CDR3 sequence is 16 residues long. V was trimmed by 4 bases and J by 1 base, leaving 14 bases between them. The germline V gene has CDR1 PRHDT and CDR2 FYEKMQ (reference sequence). The CDR3 DNA follows: TGTGCCAGCAGCTCGGCGGACAGAAGTTCTGGAAACACCATATATTTT. Its protein product is CASSSADRSSGNTIYF.

The chain uses TRBV3-1 and TRBJ1-2; 7 nucleotides agree with TRBD1. This CDR3 has 16 residues. Germline lookup yields CDR1 LGHDT and CDR2 YNNKEL (reference sequence). The ends lost 0 bases at V and 0 bases at J; junction bases unmatched: 4. In DNA, the CDR3 is TGTGCCAGCAGCCAAGAATTGGGGACAGCTAACTATGGCTACACCTTC. Translated: CASSQELGTANYGYTF.

This clonotype came up many times. The chain links TRBV24-1 to TRBJ2-1; D may correspond to TRBD1 or TRBD2 (5 bases each). The CDR3 length is 15 residues. With 7 bases removed from V and 8 bases from J, the gap between germline ends came to 20 bases. Germline-derived CDR1 and CDR2 are KGHDR and SFDVKD. CDR3 residues: CATSTGGEGTHEQFF. The CDR3 region has the DNA TGTGCCACCAGCACAGGCGGCGAGGGCACCCATGAGCAGTTCTTC.

In this sample, this clonotype turned up many times. V gene TRBV10-3 combines with J gene TRBJ1-6; D may be TRBD1 (5 bases). CDR1 ENHRY and CDR2 SYGVKD come from the germline V gene. Trimming took off 7 bases at V and 7 bases at J, with 20 bases between the two ends. The CDR3 extends over 16 amino acids. Here the CDR3 reads CAIIGRWETVNSPLHF. CDR3 coding DNA: TGTGCCATCATAGGCCGTTGGGAGACAGTGAATTCACCCCTCCACTTT.